This entry lists 26 T cell receptor beta chains sequenced from one sample in a study of control samples from healthy donors and cancer patients. Generated by immunoSEQ multiplex PCR, the TCRdb table keeps only in-frame clones and is missing some. In the table there are around 130,000 clones, less than 95% of which are singletons. Input material: blood. The source is a young man in good health.

The rearrangement joins TRBV11-3 to TRBJ2-1, with D uncertain. The length of the CDR3 is 11 residues. Trimming pared 6 bases from V and 7 bases from J, leaving 7 bases between. Germline lookup yields CDR1 SGHNT and CDR2 YENEEA. CDR3 bases: TGTGCCAGCAGTCGCGAGAATGAGCAGTTCTTC. This sequence encodes CASSRENEQFF.

The genes are TRBV29-1 and TRBJ1-1, with a possible D match to TRBD1 (6 bases). The length of the CDR3 is 14 residues. The V gene lost 0 bases and the J gene lost 0 bases, with 8 bases spanning the gap. CDR1 and CDR2 (germline): SQVTM, ANQGSEA. The chain's CDR3 is CSVEDRGLNTEAFF. Written as DNA, the CDR3 is TGCAGCGTTGAAGACAGGGGATTGAACACTGAAGCTTTCTTT. Complete variable domain (other parts from reference TRBV29-1 and TRBJ1-1): SAVISQKPSRDICQRGTSLTIQCQVDSQVTMMFWYRQQPGQSLTLIATANQGSEATYESGFVIDKFPISRPNLTFSTLTVSNMSPEDSSIYLCSVEDRGLNTEAFFGQGTRLTVV.

This chain links TRBV19 with TRBJ2-1; the D is unclear. The CDR3 is made up of 14 amino acids. CDR1 and CDR2 (germline): LNHDA, SQIVND (reference sequence). The V end lost 4 bases, the J end lost 7 bases, and 14 bases lay between the germline ends. DNA of the CDR3: TGTGCCAGTAGTACCTTTTTGGTTGATAATGAGCAGTTCTTC. It translates to CASSTFLVDNEQFF.

V usage is TRBV27 and J usage is TRBJ2-5; TRBD1 might be the D (6 bases). The CDR3 contains 12 residues. Germline assignment: CDR1 MNHEY and CDR2 SMNVEV (reference sequence). Trimming left V 6 bases short and J 8 bases short, with 13 bases between. The CDR3 is CASSRIQGTQYF. In DNA, the CDR3 is TGTGCCAGCAGCCGCATACAGGGAACCCAGTACTTC.

This clone occurred once. This rearrangement joins TRBV5-5 to TRBJ2-7, with unresolved D. CDR1 is SGHKS and CDR2 is YYEKEE in the germline V gene (reference sequence). Between the trimmed V and J ends, which lost 0 bases and 0 bases, there was a span of 10 bases. The CDR3 contains 15 residues. The CDR3 bases are TGTGCCAGCAGCTTGGCTAGGGCTAGCTCCTACGAGCAGTACTTC. Encoded protein: CASSLARASSYEQYF.

As regards this clone: This same CDR3 is encoded by further DNA sequences in the sample. The CDR3 spells CASSPSTDTQYF. As DNA, the CDR3 is TGTGCCAGCTCACCAAGCACAGATACGCAGTATTTT. The V call is TRBV18, the J call TRBJ2-3; D unclear. V dropped 2 bases and J dropped 0 bases, with 0 bases sitting between them. The germline gives CDR1 KGHSH, CDR2 LQKENI. This CDR3 region has 12 residues.

This chain uses TRBV9 with TRBJ1-5; TRBD1 might be the D (5 bases). Trimming removed 4 bases from V and 4 bases from J, with 15 bases in between. The CDR3 loop spans 15 amino acids. CDR1 and CDR2 (germline): SGDLS, YYNGEE. For the CDR3, the DNA is TGTGCCAGCAGCTTAGCGGGGGGAGATAATCAGCCCCAGCATTTT. Translated: CASSLAGGDNQPQHF.

This clone was seen more than once but under ten times. The sample carries other DNA sequences with the same CDR3. V usage is TRBV7-8 and J usage is TRBJ1-5, with 8 bases aligning to TRBD1. V dropped 1 base and J dropped 3; count of bases not matched to a gene: 2. Germline CDR1 and CDR2: SGHVS and FQNEAQ. There are 15 residues in the CDR3. CDR3 in amino acids: CASSLGTGSNQPQHF. CDR3 coding DNA: TGTGCCAGCAGCTTAGGGACAGGGTCCAATCAGCCCCAGCATTTT.

The chain employs TRBV19 and TRBJ1-5, with a possible D match to TRBD1 (6 bases). The CDR3 is made up of 14 amino acids. Between the trimmed V and J ends, which lost 3 bases and 4 bases, there was a span of 10 bases. Germline lookup yields CDR1 LNHDA and CDR2 SQIVND (reference sequence). CDR3 region: CASSIQGRNQPQHF. The CDR3 DNA is TGTGCCAGTAGTATCCAGGGGAGAAATCAGCCCCAGCATTTT. Looking up the rest from reference TRBV19 and TRBJ1-5 gives the full variable domain: DGGITQSPKYLFRKEGQNVTLSCEQNLNHDAMYWYRQDPGQGLRLIYYSQIVNDFQKGDIAEGYSVSREKKESFPLTVTSAQKNPTAFYLCASSIQGRNQPQHFGDGTRLSIL.

This chain connects TRBV3-1 (or the pseudogene TRBV3-2) to TRBJ2-3; TRBD2 aligns across 9 bases. CDR1 and CDR2 (germline): LGHDT, YNNKEL (reference sequence). The CDR3 totals 14 residues. Trimming at V came to 2 bases and at J to 7 bases, leaving 4 bases not matched to a gene. CDR3 sequence reads: CASSQRAGGYTQYF. DNA of the CDR3: TGTGCCAGCAGCCAAAGAGCGGGGGGTTATACGCAGTATTTT.

The rearrangement joins TRBV7-9 to TRBJ1-2; D gene unclear. The V gene's germline CDR1 is SEHNR and CDR2 FQNEAQ (reference sequence). Trimming took 1 base from V and 7 from J, leaving 10 bases between them. This CDR3 has 13 residues. The CDR3 DNA sequence: TGTGCCAGCAGCTTAGGGCAGGAGGGTGGCTACACCTTC. It yields the protein CASSLGQEGGYTF. The full variable domain, rest sourced from reference TRBV7-9 and TRBJ1-2, is DTGVSQNPRHKITKRGQNVTFRCDPISEHNRLYWYRQTLGQGPEFLTYFQNEAQLEKSRLLSDRFSAERPKGSFSTLEIQRTEQGDSAMYLCASSLGQEGGYTFGSGTRLTVV.

The genes are TRBV3-1 (or the pseudogene TRBV3-2) and TRBJ2-3; D might be TRBD2 (6 bases). The CDR3 is 13 amino acids. The germline V gene encodes CDR1 LGHDT and CDR2 YNNKEL (reference sequence). Trimming removed 8 bases at V and 6 bases at J, with 15 bases between. The CDR3 region has the DNA TGTGCCAGCTCGGGGGAGTCTTCGGATACGCAGTATTTT. Protein sequence: CASSGESSDTQYF.

The chain couples TRBV3-1 (or the pseudogene TRBV3-2) to TRBJ1-3, with D possibly TRBD1 on 5 matching bases. V was clipped by 8 bases and J by 3 bases, with 14 bases between them. The germline CDR1 and CDR2 sequences are LGHDT and YNNKEL (reference sequence). The CDR3 runs 14 residues. CDR3 sequence reads: CASAGAGVGNTIYF. The CDR3 DNA reads as TGTGCCAGCGCCGGGGCTGGGGTTGGAAACACCATATATTTT.

The chain joins TRBV7-2 to TRBJ2-5, with 10 positions matching TRBD2. In germline, CDR1 is SGHTA, CDR2 FQGNSA. The CDR3 is 18 residues long. With 4 bases clipped from V and 10 bases from J, the junction kept 21 bases outside the gene matches. The CDR3 here is CASSSGALAGAGQGGQYF. In DNA form, the CDR3 reads TGTGCCAGCAGCTCCGGGGCTCTAGCGGGGGCCGGCCAAGGGGGCCAGTACTTC.

The V and J genes are TRBV4-1 and TRBJ1-5; D gene uncertain. V lost 1 base, J lost 6 bases, and 7 bases lay in between. This CDR3 is built from 13 residues. CDR1 and CDR2 from the germline V gene are MGHRA and YSYEKL. DNA for the CDR3: TGCGCCAGCAGCCAAGTGCCGCCTCAGCCCCAGCATTTT. This sequence encodes CASSQVPPQPQHF.

This clone was recorded only once. The J gene is TRBJ2-3, the V gene TRBV9; a possible D gene is TRBD1 (6 bases). Germline lookup yields CDR1 SGDLS and CDR2 YYNGEE. This CDR3 contains 13 residues. V dropped 9 bases and J dropped 0 bases, with 11 bases sitting between them. CDR3 in DNA: TGTGCCACCCGACAGGTTAGCACAGATACGCAGTATTTT. Its protein is CATRQVSTDTQYF. The complete variable domain, with remaining parts taken from reference TRBV9 and TRBJ2-3, reads DSGVTQTPKHLITATGQRVTLRCSPRSGDLSVYWYQQSLDQGLQFLIQYYNGEERAKGNILERFSAQQFPDLHSELNLSSLELGDSALYFCATRQVSTDTQYFGPGTRLTVL.

This chain uses TRBV6-2 or TRBV6-3 with TRBJ1-6, with D maybe TRBD1 (6 bases). Germline CDR1 and CDR2: MNHEY and SVGEGT. The CDR3 contains 17 residues. V was cut by 2 bases and J by 7 bases, with 18 bases left in between. CDR3 sequence (DNA): TGTGCCAGCAGTTACGGAGTGGGGGCGTCTTCCAATTCACCCCTCCACTTT. This encodes CASSYGVGASSNSPLHF.

To note about this clone: In the same sample, other DNA sequences code for this CDR3. The genes are TRBV27 and TRBJ2-1; D gene unclear. The germline CDR1 and CDR2 sequences are MNHEY and SMNVEV (reference sequence). Between the trimmed V and J ends, which lost 6 bases and 0 bases, there was a span of 6 bases. CDR3 length: 13 amino acids. CDR3 region: CASSWASYNEQFF. CDR3 nucleotides: TGTGCCAGCAGCTGGGCCTCCTACAATGAGCAGTTCTTC.

The chain employs TRBV7-9 and TRBJ1-2; 7 bases match TRBD1. Germline-derived CDR1 and CDR2 are SEHNR and FQNEAQ (reference sequence). The CDR3 is 16 amino acids. Losses at the gene ends were 3 bases for V and 2 bases for J; bases not matched to a gene: 9. CDR3 DNA sequence: TGTGCCAGCAGCTTTTCCTATGGAGGGGGCAACTATGGCTACACCTTC. This encodes CASSFSYGGGNYGYTF.

This chain links TRBV11-2 with TRBJ1-1, with D unclear. The V gene lost 1 base and the J gene lost 5 bases, with 11 bases spanning the gap. This CDR3 region has 14 residues. Germline assignment: CDR1 SGHAT and CDR2 FQNNGV. The CDR3 spells CASSLGGGWTEAFF. CDR3 coding DNA: TGTGCCAGCAGCTTAGGTGGAGGGTGGACTGAAGCTTTCTTT. The full variable domain, rest sourced from reference TRBV11-2 and TRBJ1-1, is EAGVAQSPRYKIIEKRQSVAFWCNPISGHATLYWYQQILGQGPKLLIQFQNNGVVDDSQLPKDRFSAERLKGVDSTLKIQPAKLEDSAVYLCASSLGGGWTEAFFGQGTRLTVV.

This chain uses TRBV6-6 with TRBJ2-2; the D is unclear. The V gene lost 2 bases and the J gene lost 5 bases, with 3 bases spanning the gap. CDR1 and CDR2 from the germline V gene are MNHNY and SVGAGI (reference sequence). This CDR3 contains 12 residues. CDR3 sequence: CASSYGTGELFF. For the CDR3, the DNA is TGTGCCAGCAGTTACGGAACCGGGGAGCTGTTTTTT.

The chain uses TRBV7-2 and TRBJ2-1, with D hard to call. V was clipped by 1 base and J by 4 bases, with 11 bases between them. CDR3 length: 15 residues. The germline V gene has CDR1 SGHTA and CDR2 FQGNSA. The CDR3 region has the DNA TGTGCCAGCAGCTTAGTGTTCGGTGGGTACAATGAGCAGTTCTTC. This encodes CASSLVFGGYNEQFF. Filled out from reference TRBV7-2 and TRBJ2-1, the complete variable domain reads GAGVSQSPSNKVTEKGKDVELRCDPISGHTALYWYRQSLGQGLEFLIYFQGNSAPDKSGLPSDRFSAERTGGSVSTLTIQRTQQEDSAVYLCASSLVFGGYNEQFFGPGTRLTVL.

The chain couples TRBV19 to TRBJ1-3; D possibly corresponds to TRBD1 (6 bases). The CDR3 has 13 residues. Germline loops: CDR1 LNHDA, CDR2 SQIVND (reference sequence). CDR3: CAAGTNSGNTIYF. For the CDR3, the DNA is TGTGCAGCCGGGACAAACTCTGGAAACACCATATATTTT.

This clone has a handful of counts. This sequence joins TRBV6-6 and TRBJ2-7; TRBD1 aligns across 10 bases. From germline, CDR1 is MNHNY and CDR2 SVGAGI (reference sequence). CDR3 size: 13 residues. With V trimmed by 6 bases and J by 4 bases, 3 bases remained unmatched. The CDR3 region is CASRRQGAYEQYF. CDR3 sequence (DNA): TGTGCCAGCAGGCGACAGGGGGCTTACGAGCAGTACTTC.

This rearrangement joins TRBV3-1 (or the pseudogene TRBV3-2) to TRBJ1-2; 11 bases align to TRBD1. In germline, CDR1 is LGHDT, CDR2 YNNKEL (reference sequence). V was clipped by 2 bases and J by 3 bases; unmatched bases: 8. This CDR3 is 17 amino acids long. CDR3 in amino acids: CASSQLGTGGIYYGYTF. In nucleotides, the CDR3 is TGTGCCAGCAGCCAACTCGGGACAGGGGGTATATACTATGGCTACACCTTC.

The rearrangement links TRBV6-6 to TRBJ1-1; D not resolved. The ends were cut back, 10 bases at V and 5 bases at J, with 20 bases in the middle. In germline, CDR1 is MNHNY, CDR2 SVGAGI (reference sequence). This CDR3 is 14 amino acids long. CDR3 DNA: TGTGCCACCACCGGGAGGGAGGAAAGAACTGAAGCTTTCTTT. Protein sequence: CATTGREERTEAFF.